This TCR beta chain was observed in a study of cytomegalovirus exposure and HLA in healthy donors (dated 2017 in TCRdb). Study-wide context: An earlier analysis of about 560 of the donors reported over 250 Gb of sequence data and 90 million to 120 million unique TCR beta sequences obtained from about 170 million T cells. An earlier analysis of some 500 of the donors used high-throughput TCR beta sequencing to judge whether each TCR beta V gene segment behaved as functional or pseudogenic. Approximately 310 gigabases of sequencing data and approximately 93 million unique TCR sequences were included in an early release covering about 700 HLA-typed donors. Donor age, sex, ethnicity and CMV serostatus were collected together with the repertoire data. The study combined high-throughput TCR immunosequencing, statistical association of individual TCRs with disease status, and machine learning to predict cytomegalovirus infection status. A later analysis re-analyzed previously published TCR beta repertoires from 550 to 700 donors and added high-resolution HLA genotyping to study TCR occurrence patterns. A later genetic analysis took genome-wide SNP genotypes for about 60% of the roughly 670 donors and used that subset as a discovery cohort. On average, about 200,000 unique TCR beta nucleotide sequences were sequenced per donor among more than 350 genotyped donors of the cohort, with 15% to 20% of those sequences being non-productive. Of the approximately 400 genotyped donors, roughly 80% fell in the genetic ancestry cluster associated with self-reported Caucasian donors. Using immunosequencing, the study profiled T cell repertoires from fewer than 850 subjects and related those repertoires to cytomegalovirus serostatus. Along with the roughly 670-subject first cohort, a separate validation cohort of roughly 110 different subjects was used. Both class I and class II loci were covered by HLA typing, at four-digit resolution. Every discovery cohort repertoire had been produced on one sequencing platform. The study aimed to test whether cataloging public T cell receptors could reveal signatures of past pathogen exposure. The later analysis used no new phenotypic data to find candidate immune exposures, relying instead on TCR beta sequences and their occurrence across donors. The number of donors typed differed by locus, with about 629-630 for A, B, C, DRB1 and DQB1, 522 for DQA1, about 610 for DPA1, and about 450 for DPB1. Because of strong linkage in the cohort, 5 or 6 DR-DQ haplotypes were treated as single units for association and clustering. The paper as a whole reports these results and caveats: Correlated functional status among segregating V segments might be attributable to linkage disequilibrium, but an unknown experimental factor could not be ruled out. A further reported finding was that TCR beta sequences accurately predicted the HLA-A and HLA-B alleles for most subjects in the first cohort. In the study, approximately 160 TCR beta chains were listed as associated with cytomegalovirus. The classifier was reported to diagnose cytomegalovirus status with high specificity and sensitivity in both the original and validation cohorts. Three of the identified cytomegalovirus-associated TCR beta chains were confirmed in vitro to be specific for cytomegalovirus antigens. Broadly in line with IMGT annotations, most TCR beta V segments showed up in productive rearrangements about 87% or about 30% of the time in an earlier analysis of under 700 of the donors. HLA typing was unavailable for some donors at each locus, so association tests used only the typed subset. Strong co-occurrence of HLA alleles, especially DR and DQ, made assigning TCR associations to individual alleles difficult. Because the 87-base-pair reads could not distinguish some IMGT-functional V segments, including TRBV6-2 and TRBV6-3, those segments were excluded. A later genetic analysis reported fewer N-insertions in productive TCRs among donors in an Asian-associated ancestry cluster than the approximately 700-donor mean. In a later analysis, HLA-associated TCR beta chains were found to be more clonally expanded and to have lower generation probabilities than equally common non-associated chains. Most TCR sequences were observed very rarely across donors, whereas some public TCRs were present in many individuals. The sequencing pipeline was judged likely to have produced a cluster of highly shared sequence variants as a technical artifact. Presence/absence analyses assumed roughly uniform sequencing depth across donors, an assumption that may not hold. According to a later analysis, parvovirus B19, influenza, CMV and Epstein-Barr virus appeared linked to several top co-occurrence clusters. A later genetic analysis associated a missense DCLRE1C variant with V-gene and J-gene trimming of TCR beta chains, and an independent cohort replicated the association. Most CMV-associated TCR beta chains appeared to be HLA-restricted in a later analysis, and the HLA associations seemed to be driven largely by CMV exposure. A later analysis found that TCR association rates varied across HLA loci, with DRB1 alleles showing the most associated TCRs and HLA-C alleles the fewest. Roughly 17 rarely observed V segments, including chromosome 9 orphons, were excluded from the earlier analysis of some 590 of the donors because counts were too low. The cohort was sequenced for TCR beta chains only, and without alpha or paired-chain data the features that could be detected were limited. A later analysis associated 16,951 TCR beta sequences with specific HLA alleles at a false discovery rate of 0.05. For the cohort, immune exposure information was limited to CMV serostatus. The authors suggested that the approach could potentially be generalized to other disease states and immunological phenotypes.

Library creation used the immunoSEQ multiplex PCR assay. For the multiplex PCR, a mixture combining 60 forward primers for TCR Vbeta segments and 13 reverse primers for TCR Jbeta segments was used. The CDR3 region of rearranged TCR beta genes was amplified from genomic DNA by a multiplex PCR assay. The Illumina HiSeq System was used to sequence the amplified TCR beta libraries as 87-base-pair reads. In the authors' own workflow: A later analysis counted some 80 million unique TCR beta chains across the 670 or so repertoires, and roughly 10 million of these chains were shared by at least two donors. A nearest-neighbor algorithm error-corrected the raw reads and collapsed the reads into unique sequences, merging closely related sequences to remove PCR and sequencing errors. CDR3 sequences were aligned to IMGT reference sequences to assign V, D and J gene segments. Each retained sequence needed at least a six-nucleotide match to both a V gene segment and a J gene segment. A rearrangement counted as productive if the CDR3 had no stop codons and remained in frame with V and J, and every other rearrangement counted as non-productive. CDR3 was defined according to IMGT convention as the region running from the second conserved V-encoded cysteine to the conserved J-encoded phenylalanine. The earlier analysis of about 530 of the donors excluded any sequence lacking an unambiguous match to a single V gene segment. In an earlier analysis of a few hundred of the donors, V segments were called functional above 56.7% productive rearrangements and were called segregating when the between-donor standard deviation exceeded 5%. A statistical classification framework was built for diagnosing cytomegalovirus status from the catalog of TCR beta chain sequences. V and J gene assignment, in a later analysis, came from comparing TCR nucleotide sequences with IMGT/GENE-DB human TR gene sequences. The TCRdist pipeline was used in a later analysis to assign CDR3 sequences and most-parsimonious VDJ recombination scenarios. A later analysis defined each TCR beta chain by its CDR3 amino acid sequence plus V-gene family, and excluded reads lacking a unique V-gene family. In a later analysis, 500 to 650 highly shared, low-generation-probability nucleotide sequences were removed to address suspected cross-contamination and a sequencing artifact. In a later analysis, a clonal expansion index was calculated for each public chain from normalized within-repertoire ranks of inferred template counts. Generation probabilities in a later analysis came from a VDJ recombination model fitted to out-of-frame rearrangements, and those results were checked against IGoR. In a later analysis, hypergeometric tests were used to score TCR-TCR, TCR-HLA and TCR-CMV co-occurrence, with a repertoire-size bias correction applied to TCR pairs. False discovery rates were estimated in a later analysis by permuting HLA or CMV assignments 20 times. In a later analysis, co-occurring TCRs were grouped using DBSCAN, and TCRdist sequence similarity was added for clustering within HLA-allele-positive subsets. For co-occurrence clustering, repertoires with fewer than 30,000 or more than 120,000 public chains were excluded, along with about five repertoires with anomalous nucleotide sharing. TCRdb holds this immuneACCESS table with in-frame rearrangements only. Some clones are missing; in checked studies, unresolved V genes explain under half, and the rest has no known cause. The DNA was the basis for D and trimming; V, J and clone size are from that table. The sample includes 150,000 to 250,000 clones, with approximately 83% observed a single time. The ten largest clones represent 0.098% of the sample.

Concerning this clone: No antigen is known for it. No quality values exist for individual bases; no much larger clone is one base distant.

In the germline V gene (reference sequence), CDR1 corresponds to SGHNT and CDR2 to YYREEE. The CDR3 has 14 amino acids, counting the end cysteine and phenylalanine. Just CDR3 DNA is preserved here, 42 bases in frame from base 1. Relative to germline, V is 2 bases shorter and J is 1 base shorter, with 9 bases between their ends. The cohort consisted of 600 or so healthy bone marrow donors. All cohort members were sampled while nominally healthy, although unrecorded immune exposures were likely present. The donor was CMV seronegative and was included in the group of a few hundred seronegative cohort members. Every donor gave a peripheral blood sample, and the peripheral blood mononuclear cells from that sample were used for TCR beta sequencing. Genomic DNA was extracted from the blood cell samples with the Qiagen DNeasy Blood Extraction Kit.

The sequence was obtained from a boy aged 2 to 10 in good health and CMV-seronegative. The chain is encoded by TRBV5-4 joined to TRBJ1-1; no D gene call is confident. The specimen sequenced was PBMCs. The CDR3 corresponds to CASSFSRGNTEAFF. The base sequence is TGTGCCAGCAGCTTCAGTCGGGGGAACACTGAAGCTTTCTTT.